These 15 T cell receptor beta chains were sequenced from one sample in a study of blood T cells in healthy people across ages. The second PCR ran about 6 to 11 cycles with a sample-barcoded 5' primer and J-beta primers. TCRdb reprocessed the 5' RACE reads via MiXCR and lists one record per CDR3 protein. The data hold about 1,800,000 distinct CDR3 sequences, with approximately 30% observed a single time. The sample comprised blood. The receptors shown here come from a woman under 40 in good health.

For this clonotype: A read error is possible here, since a much larger clone lies one base away. CDR3 bases: TGTGCCAGCAGACCCCGGGGGCGGGGGAACAACGAGCAGTACTTC. Translating gives CASRPRGRGNNEQYF. The gene calls are TRBV12-3 or TRBV12-4 and TRBJ2-7; possibly TRBD2 for D (7 bases). V was pared by 6 bases and J by 5 bases, with 20 bases between. This CDR3 is 15 amino acids long.

The rearrangement uses TRBV7-2 and TRBJ2-2; 9 nucleotides agree with TRBD2. With V trimmed by 5 bases and J by 2 bases, 6 bases remained unmatched. The germline gives CDR1 SGHTA, CDR2 FQGNSA. The CDR3 loop spans 16 amino acids. The CDR3 is CASSRSGSDNTGELFF. CDR3 bases: TGTGCCAGCAGCCGTAGCGGGAGCGATAACACCGGGGAGCTGTTTTTT.

The chain uses TRBV7-8 and TRBJ2-7; D unresolved. The V and J ends lost 5 bases and 0 bases respectively, with 14 bases between them. Germline V gene data show CDR1 as SGHVS and CDR2 as FQNEAQ. The CDR3 totals 15 residues. The chain's CDR3 is CASSLLDALSYEQYF. In nucleotides, the CDR3 is TGTGCCAGCAGCCTACTGGACGCGCTCTCCTACGAGCAGTACTTC.

This chain joins TRBV2 and TRBJ1-5; 9 bases fit TRBD1. Germline V CDR1 and CDR2: SNHLY, FYNNEI. The V gene end was trimmed by 6 bases and the J gene end by 3 bases; junction bases not matched to a gene: 9. The length of the CDR3 is 16 residues. CDR3 DNA sequence: TGTGCCAGCAGGGCCGGGACAGGGCGCCCCAATCAGCCCCAGCATTTT. Amino acid sequence: CASRAGTGRPNQPQHF.

This clonotype has more than one count but fewer than ten. The chain combines TRBV29-1 with TRBJ2-1; weak D call: TRBD1 (5 bases). With the DNA end fitting TRBJ2-7 better, the J assignment may be wrong. Germline CDR1 reads SQVTM; CDR2 reads ANQGSEA. The CDR3 spans 13 residues. As DNA, the CDR3 is TGCAGCGTGGTAGGGGAAGGATACAATGAGCAGTACTTC. Translation: CSVVGEGYNEQYF.

V and J are TRBV7-2 and TRBJ2-6; D call uncertain. Germline V gene lookup returns CDR1 SGHTA and CDR2 FQGNSA. There are 15 residues in the CDR3. The V gene lost 4 bases and the J gene lost 2 bases, with 9 bases spanning the gap. CDR3 loop: CASSYTGTGANVLTF. The CDR3 bases are TGTGCCAGCAGCTACACGGGTACTGGGGCCAACGTCCTGACTTTC.

The table lists this clonotype with a few counts. V and J are TRBV9 and TRBJ2-2; D is unclear. Per germline, CDR1 SGDLS and CDR2 YYNGEE. The CDR3 has 17 amino acids. Trimming took 0 bases from V and 3 from J, leaving 15 bases between them. Here the CDR3 reads CASSVAVTAQDTGELFF. The CDR3 DNA is TGTGCCAGCAGCGTAGCGGTAACGGCTCAAGACACCGGGGAGCTGTTTTTT.

The chain links TRBV7-9 to TRBJ1-4; the D is unclear. Germline V lookup: CDR1 SEHNR, CDR2 FQNEAQ (reference sequence). The CDR3 is made up of 13 amino acids. The V gene lost 3 bases and the J gene lost 0 bases, with 2 bases spanning the gap. CDR3 region: CASSFPTNEKLFF. The CDR3 coding sequence is TGTGCCAGCAGCTTCCCAACTAATGAAAAACTGTTTTTT.

This clonotype was recorded at least ten times. The chain has TRBV5-1 and TRBJ2-7; 13 bases are a match to TRBD2. V gave up 0 bases and J gave up 3 bases; unmatched junction bases: 6. This CDR3 contains 17 residues. Germline V gene sequence: CDR1 SGHRS, CDR2 YFSETQ. The CDR3 DNA follows: TGCGCCAGCAGCTTGGGACCCGGGACTAGCGGGGTCTACGAGCAGTACTTC. It yields the protein CASSLGPGTSGVYEQYF. The complete variable domain, with remaining parts taken from reference TRBV5-1 and TRBJ2-7, reads KAGVTQTPRYLIKTRGQQVTLSCSPISGHRSVSWYQQTPGQGLQFLFEYFSETQRNKGNFPGRFSGRQFSNSRSEMNVSTLELGDSALYLCASSLGPGTSGVYEQYFGPGTRLTVT.

This clonotype occurred many times. The rearrangement joins TRBV7-9 to TRBJ2-1; either TRBD1 or TRBD2 may fit D (5 bases each). Per the germline V gene, CDR1 is SEHNR and CDR2 is FQNEAQ (reference sequence). CDR3 length: 12 residues. Trimming removed 3 bases from V and 8 bases from J, with 8 bases in between. The CDR3 protein is CASSFGGDEQFF. In DNA, the CDR3 is TGTGCCAGCAGCTTTGGGGGAGATGAGCAGTTCTTC.

The chain joins TRBV29-1 to TRBJ2-1, with D perhaps TRBD1 (5 bases). Deletions cut 6 bases from V and 4 bases from J, with 13 bases between. Germline lookup yields CDR1 SQVTM and CDR2 ANQGSEA. The CDR3 consists of 13 residues. The DNA for the CDR3 is TGCAGCGTGGTAGGGGAAGGATACAATGAGCAGTTCTTC. It yields the protein CSVVGEGYNEQFF.

This clonotype has only a few counts. Germline is not matched at one junction end, which may reflect a read error. The chain has TRBV12-3 or TRBV12-4 and TRBJ1-4, with a tentative D call TRBD1 (5 bases). This CDR3 has 14 amino acids. The CDR3 loop reads CASSFQGHNEKRFF. CDR3 DNA: TGTGCCAGCAGTTTTCAGGGCCATAATGAAAAACGGTTTTTT.

As to this clonotype: It may be a read error: a sequence one base away is much more abundant. The chain carries TRBV12-3 or TRBV12-4 and TRBJ2-7; D tentatively reads TRBD1 or TRBD2 (5 bases each). CDR3 size: 17 residues. The germline V and J ends were trimmed by 7 bases and 0 bases, with 22 bases remaining between them. CDR3 loop: CASIGDVGRESSYEQYF. As DNA, the CDR3 is TGTGCCAGCATAGGGGACGTAGGTAGGGAGAGCTCCTACGAGCAGTACTTC.

The V call is TRBV28, the J call TRBJ2-1, with TRBD1 matching 8 bases. The CDR3 covers 15 residues. In germline, CDR1 is MDHEN, CDR2 SYDVKM. V lost 8 bases to trimming and J lost 7 bases; unmatched junction nucleotides: 13. As DNA, the CDR3 is TGTGCCAGCGGTCCGACAGGGGTAGAGGGGAATGAGCAGTTCTTC. Translated, it gives CASGPTGVEGNEQFF.

V usage is TRBV2 and J usage is TRBJ2-5; TRBD2 matches at 11 bases. J was trimmed by 11 bases and V by 3 bases; bases with no gene match: 11. This CDR3 contains 15 residues. Per the germline V gene, CDR1 is SNHLY and CDR2 is FYNNEI. The CDR3 DNA reads TGTGCCAGCAGTGAGAGACTAGCGGGATCCAATGAGCAGTACTTC. Translating gives CASSERLAGSNEQYF.